This T cell receptor beta chain was documented in a study of blood T cell repertoires in COVID-19. The overall study: The study drew acute and convalescent COVID-19 samples from the United States, Italy and Spain. PBMCs, B-cell-depleted T cells, or T cells were the source of the cDNA or gDNA that made up the material.

Per the germline V gene, CDR1 is MNHEY and CDR2 is SVGAGI. V shed 7 bases and J 4 bases; nucleotides not matched to a gene: 3. There are 12 residues in the CDR3. Seattle researchers signed up patients amid active infection and tracked them longitudinally. In the original workflow: Reference gene primers were amplified, and this amplification served to estimate nucleated cell counts. Here immunoSEQ multiplex PCR was the method, and the copy in TCRdb shows in-frame clones only, minus some. V and J calls and clone size are given by that table; D and trimming were obtained from the DNA. The table has roughly 56,000 clones, nearly 90% seen once.

The chain carries TRBV6-5 and TRBJ1-1; 7 bases line up with TRBD1. The receptor's source is an older woman with COVID-19, enrolled during active disease. The sample was peripheral blood. The CDR3 here is CASTRQGTEAFF. The CDR3 DNA is TGTGCCAGCACGCGACAGGGCACTGAAGCTTTCTTT.